These 7 T cell receptor beta chains came from one sample sequenced in a study of control samples from healthy donors and cancer patients (dated by TCRdb to about 2020). Library method: the immunoSEQ multiplex PCR assay. TCRdb limited this immuneACCESS table to in-frame rearrangements with V and J called. A share of clones is missing; checked studies link under half to unresolved V genes, and the rest is unexplained. The sample has roughly 190,000 clones on record. Of the sample, approximately 2.2% is held by the ten largest clones. Material: blood. These receptor sequences come from a woman under 40 in good health.

The gene calls are TRBV6-5 and TRBJ1-1; D might be TRBD1 (5 bases). Trimming shortened V by 6 bases and J by 3 bases, and 8 bases separated the two germline ends. Germline CDR1 MNHEY, CDR2 SVGAGI. This CDR3 has 12 amino acids. The CDR3 reads CASSDSDTEAFF. Here the CDR3 DNA reads TGTGCCAGCAGCGACAGCGACACTGAAGCTTTCTTT.

The chain recombines TRBV30 with TRBJ1-1, with TRBD1 matching 9 bases. This CDR3 contains 14 residues. V dropped 5 bases and J dropped 0; count of bases not matched to a gene: 4. CDR1 is GTSNPN and CDR2 is SVGIG in the germline V gene (reference sequence). CDR3 sequence reads: CAWDGQGLNTEAFF. DNA of the CDR3: TGTGCCTGGGATGGACAGGGGTTGAACACTGAAGCTTTCTTT.

The chain uses TRBV6-5 and TRBJ1-5; D possibly corresponds to TRBD1 (5 bases). The V gene lost 4 bases and the J gene lost 7 bases, with 17 bases spanning the gap. Germline-derived CDR1 and CDR2 are MNHEY and SVGAGI. The CDR3 covers 15 residues. Written as DNA, the CDR3 is TGTGCCAGCAGTTTAATCGGGGGAGGAGAGCAGCCCCAGCATTTT. Translated, it gives CASSLIGGGEQPQHF.

The CDR3 loop is CASRTPICEKLFF. Written as DNA, the CDR3 is TGCGCCAGCAGGACACCGATATGTGAAAAACTGTTTTTT. This rearrangement joins TRBV10-1 to TRBJ1-4; no clear D. Trimming removed 6 bases from V and 7 bases from J, with 12 bases in between. CDR1 is WNHNN and CDR2 is SYGVQD in the germline V gene (reference sequence). This CDR3 is 13 amino acids long.

This chain links TRBV3-1 (or the pseudogene TRBV3-2) with TRBJ2-7; possibly TRBD2 for D (6 bases). The CDR3 runs to 15 residues. CDR1 and CDR2 (germline): LGHDT, YNNKEL (reference sequence). With 4 bases removed from V and 3 bases from J, the gap between germline ends came to 16 bases. The CDR3 loop is CASSLGGRTGYEQYF. CDR3 sequence (DNA): TGTGCCAGCAGCCTAGGTGGGAGGACCGGCTACGAGCAGTACTTC.

This sequence joins TRBV6-5 and TRBJ1-5, with 8 bases fitting TRBD1. CDR3 size: 15 residues. Germline lookup yields CDR1 MNHEY and CDR2 SVGAGI. J gave up 4 bases and V 6 bases, and 8 bases lay outside the gene matches. The CDR3 DNA sequence: TGTGCCAGCAGAGCGACCGGACAGGGAAATCAGCCCCAGCATTTT. The encoded protein is CASRATGQGNQPQHF.

DNA of the CDR3: TGTGCCAGCACCCCAATGGGGGGCGGGACTGAAGCTTTCTTT. Translating it yields CASTPMGGGTEAFF. The chain combines TRBV7-9 with TRBJ1-1, with D perhaps matching TRBD1 (6 bases). The V end was cut by 7 bases, the J end by 5 bases, with 17 bases between. This CDR3 has 14 amino acids. CDR1 and CDR2 from the germline V gene are SEHNR and FQNEAQ (reference sequence).